The rows below give T cell receptor beta chains drawn from one sample of a study of response to subunit inactivated influenza vaccine. Each CDR3 protein gets one entry after TCRdb re-called the RT-PCR reads with MiXCR. The sample has about 180,000 distinct CDR3 sequences, over 8.5% seen once. The sequencing used CD8+ T cells sorted from PBMCs, collected less than 30 months after vaccination. These receptors originate from a man between 50 and 69 years old who received an inactivated influenza vaccine. CDR3s include the opening cysteine and the closing phenylalanine or tryptophan. The D gene is left open where the match is weak. For some rows the clone size is stated as once, few or many, or as a class when expanded; others skip it.

V	D	size	J	DNA	CDR3
TRBV9	.	many	TRBJ2-2	TGTGCCAGCAGCGTCCTAACAGGGTATCCGGGGGAGCTGTTTTTT	CASSVLTGYPGELFF
TRBV10-3	.	many	TRBJ2-7	TGTGCCATCAGTGAGACAGGCCCCAACGAGCAGTACTTC	CAISETGPNEQYF
TRBV2	TRBD2	.	TRBJ2-1	TGTGCCAACAAGACTAGCGGAAGCTACAATGAGCAGTTCTTC	CANKTSGSYNEQFF
TRBV9	.	few	TRBJ2-6	TGTGCCAGCCGATCTACTTCTGGGGCCAACGTCCTGACTTTC	CASRSTSGANVLTF
TRBV5-6	.	.	TRBJ2-7	TGTGCCAGCAGCTTGGGTAAAAAGTACGAGCAGTACTTC	CASSLGKKYEQYF
TRBV15	TRBD1	many	TRBJ2-7	TGTGCCACCAGTACGACCGGGACAGCCTACGAGCAGTACTTC	CATSTTGTAYEQYF
TRBV28	.	few	TRBJ2-3	TGTGCCAGCAGCCTCCAGATCACAGATACGCAGTATTTT	CASSLQITDTQYF
TRBV7-9	.	.	TRBJ2-2	TGTGCCAGCAGCTTACGGGCCGGGGAGCTGTTTTTT	CASSLRAGELFF
TRBV6-6	.	few	TRBJ2-5	TGTGCCATCGAATCGGGTGGGAAGGAGACCCAGTACTTC	CAIESGGKETQYF
TRBV7-9	.	many	TRBJ1-2	TGTGCCAGCAACCTCAACGACGGCTACACCTTC	CASNLNDGYTF
TRBV12-3/TRBV12-4	.	few	TRBJ1-5	TGTGCCAGCAGCCGCGATCACAATCAGCCCCAGCATTTT	CASSRDHNQPQHF
TRBV20-1	.	few	TRBJ2-7	TGCAGTGCTAGAGATCACGGCGTAGGCTACGAGCAGTACTTC	CSARDHGVGYEQYF
TRBV4-3	TRBD2	.	TRBJ2-3	TGCGCGAGCAGCCATCAGGGACTAGCTCGCACAGATACGCAGTATTTT	CASSHQGLARTDTQYF
TRBV5-1	TRBD1	.	TRBJ2-1	TGCGCCAGCAGCCTGGGACAGGGTCACGGGGAAGTCAATGAGCAGTTCTTC	CASSLGQGHGEVNEQFF
TRBV7-9	.	.	TRBJ2-7	TGTGCCAGCAGCTTATCGGGGACCTACGAGCAGTACTTC	CASSLSGTYEQYF
TRBV12-3/TRBV12-4	TRBD1	.	TRBJ2-1	TGTGCCAGCAGCCCAGACAGGGGGCGGGTGCAGTTCTTC	CASSPDRGRVQFF
TRBV27	TRBD1	.	TRBJ1-2	TGTGCCAGCAGTTATGTAGGACAGGGGAGGTCTGGCTACACCTTC	CASSYVGQGRSGYTF
TRBV3-1	.	.	TRBJ1-2	TGTGCCAGCAGCCTGGGCAGCGGGGTAACGACCTTC	CASSLGSGVTTF
TRBV2	TRBD2	.	TRBJ2-7	TGTGCCAGCAGCCCGACCGGGACTAGCGGGTACGAGCAGTACTTC	CASSPTGTSGYEQYF
TRBV28	.	.	TRBJ2-3	TGTGCCAGCAGCTCAGGGGGGACTTCAGATACGCAGTATTTT	CASSSGGTSDTQYF
TRBV30	.	few	TRBJ2-3	TGTGCCTGGACGAACGGGGGCATCGATGGGGATACGCAGTATTTT	CAWTNGGIDGDTQYF
TRBV6-2/TRBV6-3	.	few	TRBJ2-2	TGTGCCAGCAGTTACATCGTGAGGGGCGGGGAGCTGTTTTTT	CASSYIVRGGELFF
TRBV5-1	.	few	TRBJ2-3	TGCGCCAGCAGCTTCACTGGGGGGGGCGTCACAGATACGCAGTATTTT	CASSFTGGGVTDTQYF
TRBV4-1	.	.	TRBJ2-2	TGCGCCAGCAGCCCGCTGCAGGAAGAGGTCGGAGGATCCGGGGAGCTGTTTTTT	CASSPLQEEVGGSGELFF
TRBV9	TRBD2	.	TRBJ2-3	TGTGCCAGCAGTACAAGCGGGAGGGCCGATGATACGCAGTATTTT	CASSTSGRADDTQYF
TRBV3-1	.	.	TRBJ1-2	TGTGCCAGCAGCCAAGTCGGTGTCGAAGCTAACTATGGCTACACCTTC	CASSQVGVEANYGYTF
TRBV6-1	.	few	TRBJ2-7	TGTGCCAGCAGTCTCACGGTTTCCGACGAGCAGTACTTC	CASSLTVSDEQYF
TRBV4-3	.	.	TRBJ1-5	TGCGCCAGCAGCCAAGACCCAAACCGGGACAATCAGCCCCAGCATTTT	CASSQDPNRDNQPQHF
TRBV16	.	.	TRBJ1-1	TGTGCCAGCAGCCAATCGGGACACCAAAACACTGAAGCTTTCTTT	CASSQSGHQNTEAFF
TRBV27	.	.	TRBJ2-1	TGTGCCAGCAGCCACGAAGTGAACACATACAATGAGCAGTTCTTC	CASSHEVNTYNEQFF
TRBV5-6	.	few	TRBJ2-3	TGTGCCAGCAGCGACCAAGGAGATACGCAGTATTTT	CASSDQGDTQYF
TRBV7-6	.	few	TRBJ2-2	TGTGCCAGCAGCGATACTATCTGGAACACCGGGGAGCTGTTTTTT	CASSDTIWNTGELFF
TRBV5-1	.	many	TRBJ2-2	TGCGCCAGCAGCTTGGTGGCCGGGGAGCTGTTTTTT	CASSLVAGELFF
TRBV6-2/TRBV6-3	.	few	TRBJ1-2	TGTGCCAGCAGTTACTCGATCAATAACTATGGCTACACCTTC	CASSYSINNYGYTF
TRBV28	.	.	TRBJ2-2	TGTGCCAGCAGTTTTGAGGGCGCTTACTGGGAGCTGTTTTTT	CASSFEGAYWELFF
TRBV12-3/TRBV12-4	.	many	TRBJ2-1	TGTGCCAGCAGTTTATCACGCGGACAAGAGCAGTTCTTC	CASSLSRGQEQFF
TRBV5-1	.	.	TRBJ2-7	TGCGCCAGCAGCTTACGGGACACCTACGAGCAGTACTTC	CASSLRDTYEQYF
TRBV4-3	.	.	TRBJ1-4	TGCGCCAGCAGCCAAGATTATAGTAATGAAAAACTGTTTTTT	CASSQDYSNEKLFF
TRBV4-3	.	many	TRBJ2-5	TGCGCCAGCAGCCAAGATTACGGGGGAGGTCTCTCACAAGAGACCCAGTACTTC	CASSQDYGGGLSQETQYF
TRBV21-1	.	many	TRBJ2-5	TGTGCCAGCAGCAAAGCGCATCCCCGGGACTACCAAGAGACCCAGTACTTC	CASSKAHPRDYQETQYF
TRBV10-3	.	.	TRBJ2-2	TGTGCCATCAGGCTGACCACCGGGGAGCTGTTTTTT	CAIRLTTGELFF
TRBV28	TRBD1	.	TRBJ1-5	TGTGCCAGCAGTTTACCGCCGGAGACAGGGGTTTTCAATCAGCCCCAGCATTTT	CASSLPPETGVFNQPQHF
TRBV5-8	.	few	TRBJ1-5	TGTGCCAGCAGTCGCCGGGACGGAGAAAATCAGCCCCAGCATTTT	CASSRRDGENQPQHF
TRBV11-2	.	few	TRBJ2-7	TGTGCCAGCAGTTCCTGGACCCAGCCCGACTACGAGCAGTACTTC	CASSSWTQPDYEQYF
TRBV9	.	.	TRBJ2-1	TGTGCCAGCAGCGTAGTCGGGACTGCAAACAATGAGCAGTTCTTC	CASSVVGTANNEQFF
TRBV12-3/TRBV12-4	TRBD2	few	TRBJ2-2	TGTGCCAGCATCCGAACGGCAGCGGGGGAGAACACCGGGGAGCTGTTTTTT	CASIRTAAGENTGELFF
TRBV20-1	TRBD1	many	TRBJ2-3	TGCAGTGCTTTCGGGGAGGGACAGGGATTCACAGATACGCAGTATTTT	CSAFGEGQGFTDTQYF
TRBV12-3/TRBV12-4	TRBD2	many	TRBJ2-1	TGTGCCAGCAGCCCCGGGACTAGCTTCTACAATGAGCAGTTCTTC	CASSPGTSFYNEQFF
TRBV2	.	.	TRBJ2-7	TGTGCCAGCAGTGAAATCGGGTCAGATCTCGAGCAGTACTTC	CASSEIGSDLEQYF
TRBV27	TRBD1	.	TRBJ2-5	TGTGCCAGCAGTATCGGGACAGGGACTTTGGAGACCCAGTACTTC	CASSIGTGTLETQYF
TRBV4-1	TRBD1	few	TRBJ2-1	TGCGCCAGCAGCCAAGATCGGACAGGGGGTGAGCAGTTCTTC	CASSQDRTGGEQFF
TRBV5-1	.	few	TRBJ2-2	TGCGCCAGCTCCCACGGCACGAACACCGGGGAGCTGTTTTTT	CASSHGTNTGELFF